This paragraph reports one TCR beta chain. Its antigen is as yet unknown. This sample is drawn from a study of cytomegalovirus exposure and HLA in healthy donors. Looking at the study overall: Out of about 410 genotyped donors, about 81% belonged to the Caucasian-associated ancestry cluster. Study results and caveats: Three chains linked to CMV were shown in vitro to be specific for CMV antigens.

The PCR had 60 Vbeta and 13 Jbeta primers. Repertoires were generated with immunoSEQ multiplex PCR, while TCRdb's copy carries only in-frame clones and drops some. The repertoire holds around 140,000 clones, with under 70% as singletons. V gave up 3 bases and J gave up 4 bases, with 15 bases separating them. This CDR3 is 15 amino acids long. The V gene's germline CDR1 is SGHTA and CDR2 FQGNSA. The sequence came from a woman aged 55-69 years in good health and CMV-seronegative. The sequencing sample was made of PBMCs. The chain recombines TRBV7-2 with TRBJ2-5, with D maybe TRBD1 (6 bases). Here the CDR3 reads CASSLVPQGVETQYF. Written as DNA, the CDR3 is TGTGCCAGCAGCTTGGTACCACAGGGTGTAGAGACCCAGTACTTC.